These 23 T cell receptor beta chains originate from one sample sequenced in a study of shared clonotypes between healthy human individuals. Only in-frame clones appear in the TCRdb table, and some are missing; sequencing was by immunoSEQ multiplex PCR. The sample lists 800,000 to 1,200,000 clones; about 84% were seen once. Sequenced material: memory CD4+ T cells from PBMCs. This sample's subset: CD45RA-negative fraction. All receptors come from a man aged 18 to 29 in good health. Some clones in this sample may be carry-over from other donors' samples.

The chain is built from TRBV28 and TRBJ2-7; tentatively, D is TRBD1 (5 bases). The ends were cut back, 2 bases at V and 0 bases at J, with 11 bases in the middle. CDR1 MDHEN and CDR2 SYDVKM come from the germline V gene. This CDR3 has 15 amino acids. The CDR3 protein is CASSLPPGHSYEQYF. CDR3 sequence (DNA): TGTGCCAGCAGTTTACCTCCCGGACACTCCTACGAGCAGTACTTC. The variable domain in full, with the rest retrieved from reference TRBV28 and TRBJ2-7, is DVKVTQSSRYLVKRTGEKVFLECVQDMDHENMFWYRQDPGLGLRLIYFSYDVKMKEKGDIPEGYSVSREKKERFSLILESASTNQTSMYLCASSLPPGHSYEQYFGPGTRLTVT.

The V gene is TRBV7-9, the J gene TRBJ2-7; D ambiguous. This CDR3 comprises 14 residues. Between the trimmed V and J ends, which lost 6 bases and 3 bases, there was a span of 15 bases. In germline, CDR1 is SEHNR, CDR2 FQNEAQ (reference sequence). As DNA, the CDR3 is TGTGCCAGCAGACCGGAGCAGGATTTCTACGAGCAGTACTTC. Its translation: CASRPEQDFYEQYF.

The rearrangement uses TRBV2 and TRBJ2-7; D may be TRBD1 (5 bases). The V gene's germline CDR1 is SNHLY and CDR2 FYNNEI. The CDR3 is made up of 15 amino acids. The V end lost 5 bases, the J end lost 0 bases, and 14 bases lay between the germline ends. The CDR3 loop is CASSQIDSTSYEQYF. DNA of the CDR3: TGTGCCAGCAGTCAAATTGACAGCACCTCCTACGAGCAGTACTTC.

This rearrangement joins TRBV19 to TRBJ2-5, with 7 nucleotides matching TRBD2. Germline V gene data show CDR1 as LNHDA and CDR2 as SQIVND (reference sequence). V gave up 7 bases and J gave up 5 bases; unmatched junction bases: 13. The CDR3 spans 15 residues. The CDR3 sequence: CASTGTTPPGETQYF. The DNA for the CDR3 is TGTGCCAGTACAGGGACTACCCCGCCGGGTGAGACCCAGTACTTC.

The genes are TRBV6-5 and TRBJ2-1, with TRBD2 matching over 9 bases. The CDR3 covers 15 residues. Trimming took 5 bases from V and 6 from J; bases not matched to a gene: 8. CDR1 and CDR2 (germline): MNHEY, SVGAGI. The CDR3 DNA follows: TGTGCCAGCAGTCCCTTTGGAGCGGGAGGCAATGAGCAGTTCTTC. Its protein is CASSPFGAGGNEQFF.

CDR3 residues: CASSKTEFRKSRANVLTF. The CDR3, as DNA: TGTGCCAGCAGTAAGACGGAGTTTCGGAAGTCTCGGGCCAACGTCCTGACTTTC. The rearrangement uses TRBV28 and TRBJ2-6; D is undetermined. This CDR3 contains 18 residues. The V end was cut by 5 bases, the J end by 5 bases, with 22 bases between. Germline V gene lookup returns CDR1 MDHEN and CDR2 SYDVKM.

This clone was recorded only once. V usage is TRBV28 and J usage is TRBJ1-2, with a weak D call TRBD1 (5 bases). Trimming pared 6 bases from V and 2 bases from J, leaving 13 bases between. CDR3 length: 14 amino acids. Germline CDR1 and CDR2: MDHEN and SYDVKM. CDR3 bases: TGTGCCAGCAGGGGAAGGGGACGGAACTATGGCTACACCTTC. Residues: CASRGRGRNYGYTF.

The chain is built from TRBV7-2 and TRBJ1-5, with 7 bases fitting TRBD1. Per germline, CDR1 SGHTA and CDR2 FQGNSA. The CDR3 contains 15 residues. V lost 5 bases and J lost 4; bases outside the gene matches: 8. CDR3 sequence: CASSIRQGLNQPQHF. The DNA for the CDR3 is TGTGCCAGCAGCATCCGACAGGGCCTTAATCAGCCCCAGCATTTT.

This chain links TRBV16 with TRBJ1-5, with 8 nucleotides matching TRBD1. The V gene's germline CDR1 is KGHSY and CDR2 FQNENV. This CDR3 is 16 amino acids long. After removal of 6 bases from V and 5 bases from J, the junction contained 12 bases not matched to a gene. CDR3 sequence reads: CASRRGGQGADQPQHF. CDR3 in DNA: TGTGCCAGCAGGAGAGGGGGGCAGGGGGCAGATCAGCCCCAGCATTTT.

CDR3 sequence reads: CASSFGIQKANTGELFF. The CDR3, as DNA: TGTGCCAGCAGCTTCGGTATTCAAAAGGCCAACACCGGGGAGCTGTTTTTT. The chain combines TRBV5-4 with TRBJ2-2; D unresolved. CDR3 length equals 17 residues. The germline V and J ends were trimmed by 2 bases and 2 bases, with 16 bases remaining between them. Germline V CDR1 and CDR2: SGHNT, YYREEE (reference sequence).

The rearrangement joins TRBV7-9 to TRBJ2-2; 10 positions agree with TRBD1. The germline CDR1 and CDR2 sequences are SEHNR and FQNEAQ (reference sequence). CDR3 length: 15 amino acids. Trimming removed 5 bases from V and 5 bases from J; junction bases left unmatched: 5. The CDR3 region has the DNA TGTGCCAGCAGCCCGGGACAGGGGTGGACCGGGGAGCTGTTTTTT. This translates into CASSPGQGWTGELFF.

The chain couples TRBV2 to TRBJ2-5, with D possibly TRBD2 on 6 matching bases. CDR1 is SNHLY and CDR2 is FYNNEI in the germline V gene. The V end was cut by 5 bases, the J end by 2 bases, with 15 bases between. The CDR3 is 15 residues long. The DNA of the CDR3 is TGTGCCAGCAGTTGGGGTGGGGGAGGACAAGAGACCCAGTACTTC. This encodes CASSWGGGGQETQYF.

The V and J genes are TRBV4-2 and TRBJ2-1, with D possibly being TRBD2 (5 bases). Germline V lookup: CDR1 LGHNA, CDR2 YNFKEQ. The germline V and J ends were trimmed by 4 bases and 1 base, with 17 bases remaining between them. The CDR3 extends over 17 amino acids. This chain's CDR3 is CASSLRVLKVSYNEQFF. In nucleotides, the CDR3 is TGTGCCAGCAGCCTGCGGGTCTTGAAAGTATCCTACAATGAGCAGTTCTTC.

Turning to this clone: This sample also contains other DNA sequences that code for the same CDR3. The chain has TRBV9 and TRBJ2-3, with D hard to call. CDR3 length: 15 amino acids. Germline CDR1 SGDLS, CDR2 YYNGEE. Deletions cut 0 bases from V and 2 bases from J, with 10 bases between. The CDR3: CASSVAPGSTDTQYF. CDR3 coding DNA: TGTGCCAGCAGCGTAGCGCCAGGATCCACAGATACGCAGTATTTT.

V is TRBV7-9 and J is TRBJ1-2; D may be TRBD1 (6 bases). V dropped 0 bases and J dropped 6 bases, with 8 bases sitting between them. The V gene's germline CDR1 is SEHNR and CDR2 FQNEAQ (reference sequence). The CDR3 has 13 amino acids. This CDR3 is CASSLAGGHGYTF. The CDR3 DNA reads as TGTGCCAGCAGCTTAGCGGGGGGGCATGGCTACACCTTC.

The J gene is TRBJ1-1, the V gene TRBV5-4; D is ambiguous. Trimming took 4 bases from V and 2 from J, leaving 12 bases between them. Per germline, CDR1 SGHNT and CDR2 YYREEE (reference sequence). The CDR3 runs to 14 residues. CDR3 in DNA: TGTGCCAGCAGCCCGAGGACGGATAACACTGAAGCTTTCTTT. This gives the protein CASSPRTDNTEAFF.

The rearrangement links TRBV18 to TRBJ1-5; no firm D call. This CDR3 has 14 residues. The germline gives CDR1 KGHSH, CDR2 LQKENI. The V end was cut by 6 bases, the J end by 2 bases, with 11 bases between. The CDR3 DNA sequence: TGTGCCAGCTCCTGGCAGGTTGGCAATCAGCCCCAGCATTTT. Residues: CASSWQVGNQPQHF.

The V gene is TRBV7-9, the J gene TRBJ1-2; weak D call: TRBD1 (6 bases). This CDR3 is 14 amino acids long. Deletions cut 5 bases from V and 5 bases from J, with 15 bases between. Germline values: CDR1 SEHNR, CDR2 FQNEAQ (reference sequence). This CDR3 reads CASSGLSDRYGYTF. The DNA for the CDR3 is TGTGCCAGCAGCGGTCTATCGGACAGATATGGCTACACCTTC.

This clone was seen a single time. The chain recombines TRBV4-3 with TRBJ2-1; 10 bases fit TRBD2. Germline V lookup: CDR1 LGHNA, CDR2 YSLEER. Trimming took 5 bases from V and 1 from J; bases not matched to a gene: 11. This CDR3 comprises 18 residues. The CDR3 here is CASSEYPSGSPSYNEQFF. CDR3 sequence (DNA): TGCGCCAGCAGCGAATACCCTAGCGGGAGCCCGTCCTACAATGAGCAGTTCTTC.

The chain employs TRBV29-1 and TRBJ2-7; 10 bases align to TRBD2. Germline assignment: CDR1 SQVTM and CDR2 ANQGSEA. The length of the CDR3 is 15 residues. With V trimmed by 7 bases and J by 0 bases, 9 bases remained unmatched. CDR3 loop: CSARLAGLPSYEQYF. The DNA for the CDR3 is TGCAGCGCGAGACTAGCGGGCCTACCCTCCTACGAGCAGTACTTC.

V gene TRBV15 combines with J gene TRBJ1-2; 8 bases fit TRBD1. Germline V lookup: CDR1 LNHNV, CDR2 YYDKDF (reference sequence). J gave up 2 bases and V 2 bases, and 4 bases lay outside the gene matches. The CDR3 extends over 15 amino acids. In nucleotides, the CDR3 is TGTGCCACCAGCAGACCGGGACAGGTGAACTATGGCTACACCTTC. Amino acid sequence: CATSRPGQVNYGYTF.

The chain combines TRBV30 with TRBJ2-1; 9 nucleotides line up with TRBD2. This CDR3 comprises 13 residues. CDR1 is GTSNPN and CDR2 is SVGIG in the germline V gene (reference sequence). The J segment lost 10 bases and the V segment lost 0 bases, leaving 4 bases of the junction unmatched. The CDR3 coding sequence is TGTGCCTGGAGTGTCGACCTAGCGGGAGAGCAGTTCTTC. This encodes CAWSVDLAGEQFF.

The chain combines TRBV11-2 with TRBJ2-6, with a possible D match to TRBD2 (5 bases). The CDR3 runs 15 residues. V was cut by 6 bases and J by 4 bases, with 13 bases left in between. Germline assignment: CDR1 SGHAT and CDR2 FQNNGV. The CDR3 is CASRLRDPGANVLTF. The CDR3 coding sequence is TGTGCCAGCAGGTTGAGGGATCCCGGGGCCAACGTCCTGACTTTC.